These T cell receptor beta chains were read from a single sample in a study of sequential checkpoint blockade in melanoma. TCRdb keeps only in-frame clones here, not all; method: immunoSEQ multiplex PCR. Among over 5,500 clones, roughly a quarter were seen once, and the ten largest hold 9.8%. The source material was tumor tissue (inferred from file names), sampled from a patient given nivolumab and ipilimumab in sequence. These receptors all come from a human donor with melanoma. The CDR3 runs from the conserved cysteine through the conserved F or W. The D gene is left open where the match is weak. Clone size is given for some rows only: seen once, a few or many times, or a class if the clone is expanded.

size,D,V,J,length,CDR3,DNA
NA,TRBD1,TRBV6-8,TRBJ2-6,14,CASSGQAGANVLTF,TGTGCCAGCAGTGGACAGGCTGGGGCCAACGTCCTGACTTTC
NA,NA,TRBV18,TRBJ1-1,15,CASSPDRTLNTEAFF,TGTGCCAGCTCACCCGACAGGACCCTAAACACTGAAGCTTTCTTT
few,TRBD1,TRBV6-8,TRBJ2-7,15,CASSYLGTDSYEQYF,TGTGCCAGCAGTTACTTGGGGACAGATTCCTACGAGCAGTACTTC
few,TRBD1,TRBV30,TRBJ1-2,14,CALRAGTGNYGYTF,TGTGCCTTAAGGGCCGGGACAGGGAACTATGGCTACACCTTC
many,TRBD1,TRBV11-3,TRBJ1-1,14,CASSPGTGRTEAFF,TGTGCCAGCAGCCCTGGGACAGGAAGAACTGAAGCTTTCTTT
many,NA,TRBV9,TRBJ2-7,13,CASSVGSGREQYF,TGTGCCAGCAGCGTAGGATCGGGTCGCGAGCAGTACTTC
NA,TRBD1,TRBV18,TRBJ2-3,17,CASSPRDRGLPTDTQYF,TGTGCCAGCTCACCACGGGACAGGGGGCTCCCCACAGATACGCAGTATTTT
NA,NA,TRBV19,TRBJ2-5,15,CASSIVGRGGETQYF,TGTGCCAGTAGTATAGTTGGCAGGGGCGGGGAGACCCAGTACTTC
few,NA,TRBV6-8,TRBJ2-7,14,CATSPSYDTYEQYF,TGTGCCACTTCCCCTAGCTACGATACCTACGAGCAGTACTTC
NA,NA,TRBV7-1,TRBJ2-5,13,CASSPGLEETQYF,TGTGCCAGCAGTCCGGGACTGGAAGAGACCCAGTACTTC
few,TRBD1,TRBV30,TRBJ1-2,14,CAWRLQGSNYGYTF,TGTGCCTGGAGGCTACAGGGGTCTAACTATGGCTACACCTTC
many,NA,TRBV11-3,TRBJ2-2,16,CASSLGILAGTGELFF,TGTGCCAGCAGCTTAGGCATTCTAGCTGGGACCGGGGAGCTGTTTTTT
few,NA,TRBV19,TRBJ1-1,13,CASSIRLNTEAFF,TGTGCCAGTAGTATTCGGCTGAACACTGAAGCTTTCTTT
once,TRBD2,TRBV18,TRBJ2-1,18,CASSPPVLAGGPYNEQFF,TGTGCCAGCTCACCACCGGTATTAGCGGGAGGGCCATACAATGAGCAGTTCTTC
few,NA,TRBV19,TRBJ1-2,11,CASSSSYGYTF,TGTGCCAGTTCCTCTTCCTATGGCTACACCTTC
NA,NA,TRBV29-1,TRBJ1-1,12,CSVGESNTEAFF,TGCAGCGTTGGTGAATCGAACACTGAAGCTTTCTTT
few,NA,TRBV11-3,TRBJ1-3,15,CASSFSGAGGNTIYF,TGTGCCAGCAGCTTCTCAGGAGCGGGAGGAAACACCATATATTTT
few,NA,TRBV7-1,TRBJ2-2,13,CASKDANTGELFF,TGTGCCAGCAAAGACGCGAACACCGGGGAGCTGTTTTTT
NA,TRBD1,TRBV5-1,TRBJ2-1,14,CASTGTGGNNEQFF,TGCGCCAGCACAGGGACAGGGGGGAACAATGAGCAGTTCTTC
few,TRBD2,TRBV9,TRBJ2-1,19,CASSLGGLAGGSSYNEQFF,TGTGCCAGCAGCTTGGGAGGACTAGCGGGAGGGAGCTCCTACAATGAGCAGTTCTTC
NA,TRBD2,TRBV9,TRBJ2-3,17,CASSEGGTSGRPDTQYF,TGTGCCAGCAGCGAGGGTGGTACTAGCGGGAGGCCAGATACGCAGTATTTT
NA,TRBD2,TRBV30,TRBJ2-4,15,CAWSETGLVRNIQYF,TGTGCCTGGAGTGAAACGGGACTAGTCAGAAACATTCAGTACTTC
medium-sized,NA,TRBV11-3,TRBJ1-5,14,CASSSRTTLQPQHF,TGTGCCAGCAGCTCACGGACTACCCTTCAGCCCCAGCATTTT
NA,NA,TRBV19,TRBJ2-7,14,CASSMKGSGYEQYF,TGTGCCAGTAGTATGAAGGGTTCAGGCTACGAGCAGTACTTC
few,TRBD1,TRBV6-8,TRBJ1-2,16,CASSYSPTGDYSGYTF,TGTGCCAGCAGTTACTCGCCGACAGGGGACTATAGTGGCTACACCTTC
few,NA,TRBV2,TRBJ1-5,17,CASSAGGTRLGFQPQHF,TGTGCCAGCAGTGCTGGGGGGACTAGGTTAGGCTTTCAGCCCCAGCATTTT